Described below is a single T cell receptor beta chain sequence and its context. Antigen specificity is unknown. Germline-derived CDR1 and CDR2 are SGHKS and YYEKEE (reference sequence). CDR3 length equals 16 residues. Trimming took 1 base from V and 7 from J; bases not matched to a gene: 9. This sample is drawn from a study of beta chain features in type 1 diabetes. Study-level results: Shorter TCRB CDR3s, moderately but significantly so, were found in Type 1 diabetes patients in all four CD4+ subsets.

Expressed TCRB transcripts were sequenced because the entire RNA isolate underwent reverse transcription. Some clones are missing from TCRdb's copy, which holds only in-frame ones; the method was immunoSEQ multiplex PCR. The profile covers about 180,000 clones, with around 13% appearing a single time and about 0.59% taken by the ten largest. Sequenced input: central memory CD4+ T cells from blood. The TCR sequence derives from a woman between 18 and 30 years old in good health. The genes are TRBV5-5 and TRBJ1-5; 9 bases agree with TRBD1. The CDR3 sequence is CASSLKGQGVEQPQHF. The CDR3 bases are TGTGCCAGCAGCTTGAAGGGACAGGGAGTGGAGCAGCCCCAGCATTTT.